This TCR beta chain came from a study of T cells in Graves' hyperthyroidism and ophthalmopathy. Between the trimmed V and J ends, which lost 6 bases and 8 bases, there was a span of 10 bases. The CDR3 extends over 12 amino acids. In germline, CDR1 is MNHNS, CDR2 SASEGT. The sample holds many counts of this clonotype. Template material for amplifying TCR beta CDR3 regions consisted of RNA transcripts. An initial round of RT-PCR targeting the TCR CDR3 relied on the HTBI primer set. TCRdb reprocessed the multiplex PCR reads with MiXCR, giving one entry per CDR3 protein. The table lists approximately 410,000 distinct CDR3 sequences, roughly 15% of them singletons.

Sequenced material: blood. The chain uses TRBV6-1 and TRBJ2-2; D remains unclear. The sequence derives from a man aged 18-30 years with Graves' ophthalmopathy. CDR3 amino acids: CASSLLVGELFF. As DNA, the CDR3 is TGTGCCAGCAGCCTACTTGTGGGGGAGCTGTTTTTT.